Below are 2 T cell receptor beta chains sequenced from a single sample in a study of blood T cell repertoires in COVID-19 (dated by TCRdb to the early 2020s). Receptors were amplified or captured by the immunoSEQ multiplex PCR assay. TCRdb retrieved this table from immuneACCESS and kept in-frame rearrangements only. Not all clones are present; in checked studies, unresolved V genes account for under half, and no reason is known for the remainder. The sample yields approximately 120,000 clones; 75% to 90% were counted once. The ten largest clones take up 18% of the sample. The sample taken for sequencing was peripheral blood. These receptors were taken from a woman aged 55-70 years with acute or convalescent COVID-19.

The V call is TRBV10-3, the J call TRBJ1-3; D gene uncertain. This CDR3 has 12 residues. Per germline, CDR1 ENHRY and CDR2 SYGVKD. Trimming cost V 3 bases and J 13 bases, with 13 bases left between them. The CDR3 is CAISDSGFRIYF. In nucleotides, the CDR3 is TGTGCCATCAGTGATTCCGGGTTCCGGATATATTTT.

V and J are TRBV15 and TRBJ2-1; 10 bases are a match to TRBD2. Trimming at V came to 2 bases and at J to 5 bases, leaving 3 bases not matched to a gene. Germline values: CDR1 LNHNV, CDR2 YYDKDF (reference sequence). The CDR3 loop spans 15 amino acids. The CDR3 sequence: CATSRRTSGNNEQFF. CDR3 bases: TGTGCCACCAGCAGACGGACTAGCGGAAACAATGAGCAGTTCTTC. Filled out from reference TRBV15 and TRBJ2-1, the complete variable domain reads DAMVIQNPRYQVTQFGKPVTLSCSQTLNHNVMYWYQQKSSQAPKLLFHYYDKDFNNEADTPDNFQSRRPNTSFCFLDIRSPGLGDTAMYLCATSRRTSGNNEQFFGPGTRLTVL.